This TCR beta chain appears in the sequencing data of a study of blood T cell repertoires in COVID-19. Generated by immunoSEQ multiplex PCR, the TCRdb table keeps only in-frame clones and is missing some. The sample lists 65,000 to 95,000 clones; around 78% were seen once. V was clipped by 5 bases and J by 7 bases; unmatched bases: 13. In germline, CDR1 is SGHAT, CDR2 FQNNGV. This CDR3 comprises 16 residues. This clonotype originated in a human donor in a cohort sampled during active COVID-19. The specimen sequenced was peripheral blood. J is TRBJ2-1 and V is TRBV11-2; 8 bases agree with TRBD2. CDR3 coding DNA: TGTGCCAGCAGCCACGCTCCCAGCGGGAGCCGGAATGAGCAGTTCTTC. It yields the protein CASSHAPSGSRNEQFF.